This T cell receptor (beta chain) originates from a study of Graves' ophthalmopathy and Graves' hyperthyroidism. Study conclusions and caveats: Stable hyperthyroidism and ophthalmopathy were told apart by a 13-signature model, which achieved 85% to 90% sensitivity and roughly 80% specificity.

TCR beta CDR3 regions were amplified from RNA transcripts. Scientists carried out first-round RT-PCR using HTBI primers and then a second-round multiplex PCR. In TCRdb, the multiplex PCR reads were re-called with MiXCR into one record per CDR3 protein. Of about 340,000 distinct CDR3 sequences listed, 17% were seen once; the top ten hold approximately 13%. The V gene lost 6 bases and the J gene lost 5 bases, with 13 bases spanning the gap. CDR3 length equals 13 residues. Germline lookup yields CDR1 MNHEY and CDR2 SVGEGT. This clonotype was found many times. The antigen remains undetermined. Sample: peripheral blood. The rearrangement links TRBV6-2 or TRBV6-3 to TRBJ1-2, with D uncertain. This receptor was obtained from an adult man with Graves' ophthalmopathy. CDR3 nucleotide sequence: TGTGCCAGCAGCCCCGAACGGACGTATGGCTACACCTTC. Translation: CASSPERTYGYTF.